These 14 T cell receptor beta chains share one sample of origin, sequenced in a study of cytomegalovirus exposure and HLA in healthy donors. It was with 60 Vbeta and 13 Jbeta primers that the PCR ran. The assay was immunoSEQ multiplex PCR, and TCRdb's table has in-frame clones only and misses some. This sample carries some 130,000 clones, 60% to 85% of them seen once, and the ten largest clones take 1.3%. Sequencing was performed on PBMCs. These receptors originate from a woman between 40 and 50 years old in good health and CMV-seronegative.

The chain is built from TRBV15 and TRBJ2-2; D possibly corresponds to TRBD2 (6 bases). The length of the CDR3 is 14 residues. The V and J ends lost 0 bases and 5 bases respectively, with 7 bases between them. Germline loops: CDR1 LNHNV, CDR2 YYDKDF (reference sequence). The CDR3 sequence is CATSRDRGTGELFF. In DNA form, the CDR3 reads TGTGCCACCAGCAGAGATCGGGGGACCGGGGAGCTGTTTTTT.

This clone was seen more than once but under ten times. V is TRBV7-7 and J is TRBJ2-5; D might be TRBD2 (6 bases). Germline CDR1 SSHAT, CDR2 FNYEAQ (reference sequence). The CDR3 spans 13 residues. Trimming took off 4 bases at V and 3 bases at J, with 9 bases between the two ends. The CDR3 sequence: CASSSGEKETQYF. The CDR3 bases are TGTGCCAGCAGCTCGGGAGAAAAAGAGACCCAGTACTTC.

The rearrangement joins TRBV6-5 to TRBJ1-4; D gene uncertain. Germline V lookup: CDR1 MNHEY, CDR2 SVGAGI. The CDR3 loop spans 14 amino acids. V was shortened by 6 bases and J by 0 bases, with 8 bases between the two germline ends. As DNA, the CDR3 is TGTGCCAGCAGCTTCGGAGCAACTAATGAAAAACTGTTTTTT. Encoded protein: CASSFGATNEKLFF.

This rearrangement joins TRBV5-4 to TRBJ2-2; 8 positions match TRBD2. Germline V gene lookup returns CDR1 SGHNT and CDR2 YYREEE (reference sequence). The CDR3 extends over 15 amino acids. V trimming: 4 bases; J trimming: 4 bases; junction bases outside the gene matches: 6. CDR3 region: CASSVAGKSTGELFF. CDR3 DNA sequence: TGTGCCAGCAGCGTAGCGGGGAAATCCACCGGGGAGCTGTTTTTT.

The chain recombines TRBV18 with TRBJ2-7, with 11 bases matching TRBD1. Looked up from germline, CDR1 is KGHSH and CDR2 is LQKENI. The J segment lost 5 bases and the V segment lost 4 bases, leaving 22 bases of the junction unmatched. This CDR3 is 20 amino acids long. CDR3 protein: CASSLRIPDRGLGISHEQYF. CDR3 DNA sequence: TGTGCCAGCTCACTACGAATACCGGACAGGGGGCTTGGTATTAGTCACGAGCAGTACTTC.

The gene calls are TRBV4-1 and TRBJ1-1; TRBD1 aligns across 8 bases. The V and J ends lost 3 bases and 1 base, in that order; junction bases with no gene match: 13. The germline V gene has CDR1 MGHRA and CDR2 YSYEKL. CDR3 length: 18 amino acids. The CDR3 sequence: CASSHATGEISWNTEAFF. CDR3 DNA: TGCGCCAGCAGCCATGCGACAGGGGAAATCTCCTGGAACACTGAAGCTTTCTTT.

The rearrangement uses TRBV6-1 and TRBJ2-3; 11 nucleotides line up with TRBD1. The V gene end was trimmed by 4 bases and the J gene end by 7 bases; junction bases not matched to a gene: 7. The CDR3 runs to 15 residues. CDR1 is MNHNS, CDR2 SASEGT, per germline. DNA of the CDR3: TGTGCCAGCAGTGCTCCGGGACAGGGGGTTAATACGCAGTATTTT. Translation gives CASSAPGQGVNTQYF.

The chain has TRBV6-5 and TRBJ2-5, with D unresolved. Per germline, CDR1 MNHEY and CDR2 SVGAGI. V dropped 2 bases and J dropped 5 bases, with 15 bases sitting between them. CDR3 size: 15 residues. CDR3 nucleotide sequence: TGTGCCAGCAGTTACGGTAGCACCCGTGGGGAGACCCAGTACTTC. Its protein is CASSYGSTRGETQYF.

The chain joins TRBV11-2 to TRBJ1-4, with 9 positions matching TRBD1. This CDR3 comprises 15 residues. The V gene's germline CDR1 is SGHAT and CDR2 FQNNGV. The ends lost 4 bases at V and 8 bases at J; junction bases unmatched: 8. CDR3 sequence reads: CASSSGQGSWEKLFF. The DNA for the CDR3 is TGTGCCAGCAGCTCCGGACAGGGGTCATGGGAAAAACTGTTTTTT. The complete variable domain, with remaining parts taken from reference TRBV11-2 and TRBJ1-4, reads EAGVAQSPRYKIIEKRQSVAFWCNPISGHATLYWYQQILGQGPKLLIQFQNNGVVDDSQLPKDRFSAERLKGVDSTLKIQPAKLEDSAVYLCASSSGQGSWEKLFFGSGTQLSVL.

This chain joins TRBV2 and TRBJ2-4; 7 positions match TRBD1. This CDR3 has 17 amino acids. Trimming removed 4 bases from V and 4 bases from J; junction bases left unmatched: 13. The V gene's germline CDR1 is SNHLY and CDR2 FYNNEI. The chain's CDR3 is CASSVHGRGTDKNIQYF. Here the CDR3 DNA reads TGTGCCAGCAGTGTACATGGGCGTGGGACAGATAAAAACATTCAGTACTTC.

The rearrangement uses TRBV7-9 and TRBJ2-7; 7 bases map to TRBD2. This CDR3 comprises 15 residues. Per germline, CDR1 SEHNR and CDR2 FQNEAQ (reference sequence). V dropped 5 bases and J dropped 6; count of bases not matched to a gene: 13. The CDR3 DNA follows: TGTGCCAGCAGCCTCCGGGGGGACGGACAAGGCGAGCAGTACTTC. It is translated as CASSLRGDGQGEQYF.

The J gene is TRBJ2-1, the V gene TRBV7-2, with TRBD1 matching over 7 bases. The CDR3 runs 14 residues. V lost 4 bases to trimming and J lost 9 bases; unmatched junction nucleotides: 9. Germline CDR1 SGHTA, CDR2 FQGNSA. The CDR3 here is CASSWDQGVGEQFF. The CDR3 DNA sequence: TGTGCCAGCAGCTGGGACCAGGGGGTAGGTGAGCAGTTCTTC.

This rearrangement joins TRBV28 to TRBJ1-2; 7 bases align to TRBD1. This CDR3 is built from 15 residues. V shed 5 bases and J 6 bases; nucleotides not matched to a gene: 12. The V gene's germline CDR1 is MDHEN and CDR2 SYDVKM. The CDR3 reads CASSPGTAVNNGYTF. CDR3 bases: TGTGCCAGCAGTCCGGGGACAGCAGTAAACAATGGCTACACCTTC.

V gene TRBV10-3 combines with J gene TRBJ1-2; no clear D. The V and J ends lost 6 bases and 4 bases respectively, with 9 bases between them. Germline V gene data show CDR1 as ENHRY and CDR2 as SYGVKD. This CDR3 spans 12 amino acids. The CDR3 loop is CAISSGGYGYTF. Here the CDR3 DNA reads TGTGCCATCAGCTCGGGAGGCTATGGCTACACCTTC.